Sequencing of this T cell receptor (beta chain) was carried out in a study of T cell repertoires in cytomegalovirus infection. Background on the study: HLA-C-restricted CMV epitopes, recently identified, and well-studied HLA-B-restricted ones were used by the study.

Trimming took off 4 bases at V and 8 bases at J, with 12 bases between the two ends. Germline values: CDR1 LNHDA, CDR2 SQIVND (reference sequence). The CDR3 length is 14 residues. Note on this clonotype: The antigen is unknown.

One entry per CDR3 protein results from TCRdb running MiXCR on the reads. This table has about 920,000 distinct CDR3 sequences, approximately 31% appearing once. Sequenced here: cultured CD8+ T cells from PBMCs, sampled from culture after CMV antigen stimulation. The TCR originated in a human donor in good health (CMV status not recorded). Some clones in this sample may be carry-over from other donors' samples. The V gene is TRBV19, the J gene TRBJ1-6; D is unresolved. The CDR3 DNA reads as TGTGCCAGTAGTAATAGAGGGATCGATTCACCCCTCCACTTT. Protein: CASSNRGIDSPLHF.